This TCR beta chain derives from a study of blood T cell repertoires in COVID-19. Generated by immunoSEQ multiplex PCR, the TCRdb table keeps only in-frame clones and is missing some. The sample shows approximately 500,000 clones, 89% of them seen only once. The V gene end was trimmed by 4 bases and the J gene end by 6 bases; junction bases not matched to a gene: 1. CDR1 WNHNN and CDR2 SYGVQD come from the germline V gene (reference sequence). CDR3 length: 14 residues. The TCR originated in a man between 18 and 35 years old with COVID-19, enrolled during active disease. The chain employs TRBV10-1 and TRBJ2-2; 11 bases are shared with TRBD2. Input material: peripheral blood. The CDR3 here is CASSALAGAGELFF. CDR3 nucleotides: TGCGCCAGCAGTGCACTAGCGGGAGCCGGGGAGCTGTTTTTT.